A single sample is the source of the 20 T cell receptor beta chains below, sequenced in a study of T cells in Graves' hyperthyroidism and ophthalmopathy. TCR beta CDR3 region amplification was performed from RNA transcripts. The HTBI set primed first-round TCR CDR3 RT-PCR. TCRdb passed the multiplex PCR reads through MiXCR, listing each CDR3 protein once. There are 350,000 to 500,000 distinct CDR3 sequences in the sample; around 15% occur only once, and 5.3% lies in the top ten. Sequenced material: blood. The origin of the receptors is a woman between 18 and 29 years old with Graves' hyperthyroidism.

This clonotype was recorded at least ten times. The chain uses TRBV7-3 and TRBJ2-1; tentative D call: TRBD2 (6 bases). Germline V CDR1 and CDR2: SGHTA, FQGTGA. The CDR3 spans 13 residues. Trimming took 2 bases from V and 8 from J, leaving 10 bases between them. For the CDR3, the DNA is TGTGCCAGCAGCTTAGGATGGAGGGATGAGCAGTTCTTC. Translated: CASSLGWRDEQFF.

The V call is TRBV12-3 or TRBV12-4, the J call TRBJ1-4; unclear D gene. The CDR3 has 12 residues. Between the trimmed V and J ends, which lost 4 bases and 6 bases, there was a span of 6 bases. The CDR3 loop reads CASSSQDEKLFF. The CDR3 DNA follows: TGTGCCAGCAGTTCCCAAGATGAAAAACTGTTTTTT.

Many counts were recorded for this clonotype. The rearrangement uses TRBV28 and TRBJ1-2; weak D call: TRBD1 (6 bases). V lost 5 bases to trimming and J lost 7 bases, with 17 bases between them. In germline, CDR1 is MDHEN, CDR2 SYDVKM. CDR3 size: 14 residues. CDR3 loop: CASSPFRGNVGYTF. DNA for the CDR3: TGTGCCAGCAGTCCCTTCAGGGGCAACGTTGGCTACACCTTC.

This clonotype was detected ten times or more. The rearrangement uses TRBV6-5 and TRBJ1-2, with 11 positions matching TRBD1. V dropped 0 bases and J dropped 7; count of bases not matched to a gene: 13. Germline V CDR1 and CDR2: MNHEY, SVGAGI. The CDR3 loop spans 18 amino acids. The DNA of the CDR3 is TGTGCCAGCAGTTACTCGTTTCCTGCGGGACAGGGGGACGGTGGCTACACCTTC. Translated, it gives CASSYSFPAGQGDGGYTF.

This clonotype was counted many times. The rearrangement links TRBV20-1 to TRBJ2-3; TRBD2 matches at 10 bases. From germline, CDR1 is DFQATT and CDR2 SNEGSKA (reference sequence). Trimming removed 4 bases from V and 4 bases from J; junction bases left unmatched: 8. The CDR3 runs 15 residues. The CDR3: CSANALAGDSDTQYF. The CDR3 DNA is TGCAGTGCTAATGCGCTAGCGGGAGACTCAGATACGCAGTATTTT.

J is TRBJ2-3 and V is TRBV29-1; D possibly matches TRBD1 or TRBD2 (5 bases each). CDR1 SQVTM and CDR2 ANQGSEA come from the germline V gene. CDR3 length: 12 amino acids. V was shortened by 8 bases and J by 12 bases, with 21 bases between the two germline ends. The CDR3 DNA sequence: TGCAGCCTCGAGGCGCCGGGACGGGACCAGTATTTT. This sequence encodes CSLEAPGRDQYF.

This clonotype was seen many times. The rearrangement uses TRBV29-1 and TRBJ2-5; D ambiguous. Germline values: CDR1 SQVTM, CDR2 ANQGSEA. V lost 5 bases, J lost 0 bases, and 7 bases lay in between. The CDR3 totals 12 residues. The CDR3 reads CSVHQYQETQYF. As DNA, the CDR3 is TGCAGCGTTCACCAGTACCAAGAGACCCAGTACTTC.

This clonotype was recorded many times. The chain employs TRBV28 and TRBJ2-5, with D unclear. The CDR3 consists of 13 residues. V was clipped by 8 bases and J by 7 bases, with 17 bases between them. CDR1 and CDR2 from the germline V gene are MDHEN and SYDVKM. CDR3 sequence (DNA): TGTGCCAGCGAGGACCACTCCCTAGGGACCCAGTACTTC. Its protein is CASEDHSLGTQYF.

This clonotype was found many times. CDR3 residues: CASSSTGAGANVLTF. The CDR3 region has the DNA TGCGCCAGCAGCTCGACAGGGGCAGGGGCCAACGTCCTGACTTTC. This chain joins TRBV5-1 and TRBJ2-6, with TRBD1 matching over 8 bases. This CDR3 contains 15 residues. Germline V gene data show CDR1 as SGHRS and CDR2 as YFSETQ. V trimming: 3 bases; J trimming: 4 bases; junction bases outside the gene matches: 3.

V is TRBV28 and J is TRBJ1-3, with D perhaps matching TRBD1 (5 bases). Germline CDR1 MDHEN, CDR2 SYDVKM. V was cut by 8 bases and J by 1 base, with 12 bases left in between. The CDR3 loop spans 14 amino acids. CDR3 bases: TGTGCCAGCTTGCTGGGGGGGTCTGGAAACACCATATATTTT. It yields the protein CASLLGGSGNTIYF.

The table lists this clonotype with many counts. V usage is TRBV6-2 or TRBV6-3 and J usage is TRBJ2-7, with D perhaps matching TRBD1 (6 bases). Per the germline V gene, CDR1 is MNHEY and CDR2 is SVGEGT. The ends were cut back, 7 bases at V and 0 bases at J, with 19 bases in the middle. The CDR3 runs 16 residues. This CDR3 reads CASMGKGGWSSYEQYF. The CDR3 DNA sequence: TGTGCCAGCATGGGTAAAGGGGGATGGAGCTCCTACGAGCAGTACTTC.

The chain joins TRBV29-1 to TRBJ1-2; D is uncertain. Germline V gives CDR1 SQVTM, CDR2 ANQGSEA. The CDR3 has 11 amino acids. Trimming shortened V by 1 base and J by 6 bases, and 6 bases separated the two germline ends. CDR3 sequence (DNA): TGCAGCGTTGAAGGTCGGGATGGCTACACCTTC. Amino acids: CSVEGRDGYTF.

A remark on this clonotype: This may be a read error: a much more frequent sequence differs by one nucleotide. The V gene is TRBV6-1, the J gene TRBJ1-2, with D tentatively TRBD1 (5 bases). There are 14 residues in the CDR3. V lost 8 bases to trimming and J lost 4 bases, with 17 bases between them. Per the germline V gene, CDR1 is MNHNS and CDR2 is SASEGT. The CDR3 spells CASGIGAYGYGYTF. The CDR3 nucleotides are TGTGCCAGCGGAATAGGGGCATATGGCTATGGCTACACCTTC.

The sample holds many counts of this clonotype. V gene TRBV28 combines with J gene TRBJ2-1, with D possibly matching TRBD2 (6 bases). The CDR3 has 13 residues. Trimming took off 6 bases at V and 5 bases at J, with 11 bases between the two ends. Per germline, CDR1 MDHEN and CDR2 SYDVKM. The CDR3 coding sequence is TGTGCCAGCAGGCGGGACGACGACAATGAGCAGTTCTTC. Translating it yields CASRRDDDNEQFF.

Ten or more counts support this clonotype. The chain is built from TRBV12-3 or TRBV12-4 and TRBJ2-5; D not resolved. The CDR3 consists of 13 residues. V was cut by 1 base and J by 5 bases, with 8 bases left in between. In nucleotides, the CDR3 is TGTGCCAGCAGTTTAGGCGTTGTGGAGACCCAGTACTTC. Encoded protein: CASSLGVVETQYF.

This clonotype was counted only a few times. CDR3 sequence: CAWKAGGDTDTQYF. For the CDR3, the DNA is TGTGCCTGGAAAGCGGGAGGGGACACAGATACGCAGTATTTT. This rearrangement joins TRBV30 to TRBJ2-3, with 10 bases that match TRBD2. The length of the CDR3 is 14 residues. Germline CDR1 reads GTSNPN; CDR2 reads SVGIG (reference sequence). V lost 4 bases and J lost 2; bases outside the gene matches: 3.

About this clonotype: A much larger clone differs from this one at a single base, so this may be a read error. The V call is TRBV28, the J call TRBJ1-2, with a possible D match to TRBD1 (5 bases). V was cut by 11 bases and J by 1 base, with 11 bases left in between. The germline V gene encodes CDR1 MDHEN and CDR2 SYDVKM. The CDR3 spans 12 residues. The CDR3 is CAGQDSNYGYTF. The DNA for the CDR3 is TGTGCCGGACAAGACAGTAACTATGGCTACACCTTC.

This clonotype was counted between two and nine times. V is TRBV29-1 and J is TRBJ1-5, with D tentatively TRBD1 (5 bases). Trimming removed 5 bases from V and 7 bases from J, with 12 bases in between. The CDR3 covers 12 residues. Looked up from germline, CDR1 is SQVTM and CDR2 is ANQGSEA. The CDR3 DNA reads TGCAGCGTTCGCCAGGGCGGCCAGCCCCAGCATTTT. This gives the protein CSVRQGGQPQHF.

In its sample, this clonotype was seen once. The chain combines TRBV7-9 with TRBJ1-3; D is possibly TRBD1 (5 bases). V lost 5 bases and J lost 0, with 8 bases in between. This CDR3 comprises 14 residues. Germline loops: CDR1 SEHNR, CDR2 FQNEAQ (reference sequence). The CDR3 DNA follows: TGTGCCAGCAGCGACAGCTCCTCTGGAAACACCATATATTTT. Its protein is CASSDSSSGNTIYF.

This clonotype was detected many times. The chain joins TRBV29-1 to TRBJ2-3; D not resolved. Germline V gene data show CDR1 as SQVTM and CDR2 as ANQGSEA. Trimming took 4 bases from V and 0 from J, leaving 14 bases between them. The CDR3 runs to 15 residues. This CDR3 is CSVASSAASTDTQYF. In DNA form, the CDR3 reads TGCAGCGTTGCATCCAGCGCCGCAAGCACAGATACGCAGTATTTT.